The source of this T cell receptor (beta chain) is a study of OX40 agonist ivuxolimab in advanced cancers. Study-level background: Partial responses were achieved by three patients, one with hepatocellular carcinoma and two with cutaneous melanoma.

Assay: immunoSEQ multiplex PCR; the TCRdb copy retains only in-frame clones and omits some. Of fewer than 80,000 clones listed, roughly nine tenths are singletons. The study, taken as a whole, reports: Partial responders at 0.1-3.0 mg/kg showed near-lowest clonal expansion.

As for this clone: As yet, its antigen is unknown.

Enrollment shut out patients with autoimmune disease history or systemic immunosuppression. V was pared by 4 bases and J by 5 bases, with 15 bases between. CDR1 is SGHDT and CDR2 is YYEEEE in the germline V gene. The CDR3 spans 14 residues. This sequence was found in an adult with an advanced solid tumor such as melanoma, head and neck, liver or kidney cancer. Sequenced material: CD4+ or CD8+ T cells sorted from blood, taken in a trial of the OX40 agonist ivuxolimab. The V gene is TRBV5-6, the J gene TRBJ2-5; weak D call: TRBD1 (6 bases). CDR3 sequence: CASSPFAGVETQYF. The CDR3 DNA reads TGTGCCAGCAGCCCCTTTGCAGGGGTCGAGACCCAGTACTTC.